One sample yielded the 13 T cell receptor beta chains listed below, sequenced in a study of T-cell reconstitution after alpha-beta-depleted transplantation in children listed by TCRdb under 2016. What this sample's treatment or condition label stands for: allogeneic hematopoietic cell transplantation with graft depleted of TCRalphabeta T cells and CD19 B cells. Their antigens remain unidentified. The library was generated by PCR. Sequenced using an Illumina HiSeq 2500. TCR library preparation used molecular barcoding, with unique molecular identifiers applied to normalize quantification of the TCRbeta repertoire. In TCRdb, the public reads were trimmed at Q25 with fastp and aligned with MiXCR, with productive beta chains retained. One record per CDR3 amino acid sequence lists the most common genes and DNA. A total of some 300,000 distinct CDR3 sequences appear in this sample, just over 7.5% of them only once. The top ten clonotypes cover over 7.5% of the sample.

What the work shows at the level of the full study, not this receptor alone: Over subsequent months, a decline in hyperexpanded clone frequencies was noted, and after one year, T-cell counts and TCRbeta diversity were mostly ascribed to newly produced T cells.

Sequencing used peripheral blood, obtained 360 days after TCRalphabeta/CD19-depleted stem cell transplant. The receptors were gathered from a female patient between 2 and 15 years old who had a stem cell transplant for Fanconi anemia, so the T cells may come from the graft donor.

This clonotype has just a few counts. V is TRBV14 and J is TRBJ2-1; D may correspond to TRBD1 or TRBD2 (5 bases each). This CDR3 is built from 16 residues. Trimming stripped 4 bases from V and 7 bases from J, with 20 bases between. CDR1 is SGHDN and CDR2 is FVKESK in the germline V gene. The CDR3 reads CASSPPGLLGINEQFF. DNA for the CDR3: TGTGCCAGCAGCCCCCCGGGGCTACTGGGAATTAATGAGCAGTTCTTC.

The chain has TRBV27 and TRBJ2-1, with 7 bases matching TRBD2. This CDR3 has 17 amino acids. Germline V CDR1 and CDR2: MNHEY, SMNVEV (reference sequence). Germline trimming cut 6 bases from V and 0 bases from J; bases unmatched to any gene: 11. CDR3 sequence reads: CASRLMTGGSSYNEQFF. The CDR3 DNA follows: TGTGCCAGCAGGCTGATGACGGGGGGAAGCTCCTACAATGAGCAGTTCTTC.

This clonotype was counted a few times. The chain combines TRBV5-1 with TRBJ2-2, with 9 positions matching TRBD1. Germline V CDR1 and CDR2: SGHRS, YFSETQ. The trim removed 0 bases at V and 5 bases at J, leaving 8 bases unmatched. This CDR3 has 17 amino acids. The CDR3 sequence is CASSLAPGQGRTGELFF. The CDR3 region has the DNA TGCGCCAGCAGCTTGGCCCCGGGACAGGGTCGGACCGGGGAGCTGTTTTTT. The variable domain in full, with the rest retrieved from reference TRBV5-1 and TRBJ2-2, is KAGVTQTPRYLIKTRGQQVTLSCSPISGHRSVSWYQQTPGQGLQFLFEYFSETQRNKGNFPGRFSGRQFSNSRSEMNVSTLELGDSALYLCASSLAPGQGRTGELFFGEGSRLTVL.

This clonotype was recorded many times. CDR3 nucleotide sequence: TGCAGTGCTATGAGCAGACAGGGGGTAGCTGGGGCCAACGTCCTGACTTTC. Residues: CSAMSRQGVAGANVLTF. The gene calls are TRBV20-1 and TRBJ2-6; 9 bases are shared with TRBD1. V was clipped by 4 bases and J by 2 bases; unmatched bases: 9. The CDR3 covers 17 residues. Germline CDR1 is DFQATT and CDR2 is SNEGSKA (reference sequence).

This clonotype was observed at least ten times. For the CDR3, the DNA is TGTGCCAGCAGTTACCTAGCGGGGGTCAGCTATGAGCAGTTCTTC. This sequence encodes CASSYLAGVSYEQFF. The gene calls are TRBV6-2 or TRBV6-3 and TRBJ2-1; TRBD2 aligns across 10 bases. Per germline, CDR1 MNHEY and CDR2 SVGEGT. J gave up 8 bases and V 2 bases, and 6 bases lay outside the gene matches. The CDR3 spans 15 residues.

This clonotype was seen repeatedly, ten times or more. This chain joins TRBV20-1 and TRBJ1-1, with D possibly TRBD1 on 6 matching bases. Germline V CDR1 and CDR2: DFQATT, SNEGSKA (reference sequence). Trimming took off 0 bases at V and 1 base at J, with 15 bases between the two ends. This CDR3 contains 16 residues. As DNA, the CDR3 is TGCAGTGCTAGAGATATCAGGGGAAAAGGGAACACTGAAGCTTTCTTT. It specifies CSARDIRGKGNTEAFF.

The table lists this clonotype with many counts. The chain is built from TRBV6-1 and TRBJ1-2, with a weak D call TRBD1 (5 bases). The CDR3 consists of 13 residues. Per the germline V gene, CDR1 is MNHNS and CDR2 is SASEGT. The V end was cut by 5 bases, the J end by 4 bases, with 11 bases between. CDR3 in amino acids: CASSPTAPYGYTF. CDR3 DNA: TGTGCCAGCAGTCCGACAGCTCCCTATGGCTACACCTTC.

At least ten counts were recorded for this clonotype. The CDR3 protein is CASSEAPTRSYEQYF. The DNA for the CDR3 is TGTGCCAGCAGTGAAGCCCCGACGCGGTCCTACGAGCAGTACTTC. The V and J genes are TRBV2 and TRBJ2-7; D ambiguous. V lost 0 bases and J lost 1, with 10 bases in between. This CDR3 spans 15 amino acids. Germline V lookup: CDR1 SNHLY, CDR2 FYNNEI.

This clonotype was counted at least ten times. The chain carries TRBV5-1 and TRBJ2-2, with TRBD1 identical over 7 bases. CDR1 is SGHRS, CDR2 YFSETQ, per germline. CDR3 size: 17 residues. The trim removed 1 base at V and 0 bases at J, leaving 6 bases unmatched. CDR3 protein: CASSLFRTGSNTGELFF. The CDR3 nucleotides are TGCGCCAGCAGCTTGTTCAGGACAGGATCGAACACCGGGGAGCTGTTTTTT.

This clonotype has at least ten counts. V and J are TRBV10-3 and TRBJ2-7, with 9 bases identical to TRBD1. The J segment lost 5 bases and the V segment lost 4 bases, leaving 9 bases of the junction unmatched. The germline gives CDR1 ENHRY, CDR2 SYGVKD. This CDR3 is 15 amino acids long. The CDR3 sequence is CAISARTGEIDEQYF. The CDR3 DNA reads as TGTGCCATCAGTGCTCGGACAGGGGAGATAGACGAGCAGTACTTC.

On this clonotype: Since a much larger clone is just one base distant, this may be a read error. The CDR3 does not close with the conserved phenylalanine or tryptophan, likely indicating a read error. This rearrangement joins TRBV11-2 to TRBJ1-1; 11 nucleotides line up with TRBD1. Germline-derived CDR1 and CDR2 are SGHAT and FQNNGV. CDR3 length: 16 residues. Losses at the gene ends were 3 bases for V and 3 bases for J; bases not matched to a gene: 6. As DNA, the CDR3 is TGTGCCAGCAGCTTCGGGACAGGGGGTTTGCACACTGAAGCTTTCGTT. It is translated as CASSFGTGGLHTEAFV.

This clonotype was counted only a few times. The rearrangement links TRBV19 to TRBJ1-1, with D possibly being TRBD1 (5 bases). Germline CDR1 reads LNHDA; CDR2 reads SQIVND (reference sequence). V was pared by 7 bases and J by 7 bases, with 19 bases between. This CDR3 spans 14 amino acids. CDR3 nucleotides: TGTGCCAGTAACCTTCGAGGGCAGGGCCTTGAAGCTTTCTTT. It encodes CASNLRGQGLEAFF.

The V gene is TRBV20-1, the J gene TRBJ2-1; TRBD2 matches 7 bases. V shed 3 bases, J shed 8 bases, and the junction held 7 bases outside the gene matches. CDR3 length: 13 residues. Germline V gene sequence: CDR1 DFQATT, CDR2 SNEGSKA (reference sequence). The DNA for the CDR3 is TGCAGTGCTAGGGCTCCCCTAGCGGATGAGCAGTTCTTC. This translates into CSARAPLADEQFF.